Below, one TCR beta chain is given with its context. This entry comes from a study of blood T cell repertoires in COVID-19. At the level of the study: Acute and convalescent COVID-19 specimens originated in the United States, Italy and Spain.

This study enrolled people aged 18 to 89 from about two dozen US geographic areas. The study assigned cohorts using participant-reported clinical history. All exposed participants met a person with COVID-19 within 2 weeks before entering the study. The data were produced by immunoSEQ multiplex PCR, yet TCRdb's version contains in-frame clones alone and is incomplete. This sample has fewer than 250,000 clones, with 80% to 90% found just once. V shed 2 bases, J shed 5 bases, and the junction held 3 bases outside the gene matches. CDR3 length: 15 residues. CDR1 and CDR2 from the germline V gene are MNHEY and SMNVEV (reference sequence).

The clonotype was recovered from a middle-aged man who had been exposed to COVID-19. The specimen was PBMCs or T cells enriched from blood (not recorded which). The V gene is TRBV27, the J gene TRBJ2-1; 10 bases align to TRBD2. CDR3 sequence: CASSLGLAGDNEQFF. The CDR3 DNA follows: TGTGCCAGCAGTTTAGGGCTAGCGGGGGACAATGAGCAGTTCTTC.